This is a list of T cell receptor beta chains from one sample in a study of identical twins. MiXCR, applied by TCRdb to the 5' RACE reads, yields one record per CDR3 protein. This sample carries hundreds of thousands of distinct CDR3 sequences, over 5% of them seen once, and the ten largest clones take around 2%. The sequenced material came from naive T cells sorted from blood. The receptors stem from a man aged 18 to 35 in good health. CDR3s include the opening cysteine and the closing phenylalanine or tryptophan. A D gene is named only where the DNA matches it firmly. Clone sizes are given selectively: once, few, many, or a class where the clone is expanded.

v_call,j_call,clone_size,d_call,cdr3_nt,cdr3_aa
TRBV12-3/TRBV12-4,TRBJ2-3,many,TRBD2,TGTGCCAGCAGTATAACTAGCGCTAGCACAGATACGCAGTATTTT,CASSITSASTDTQYF
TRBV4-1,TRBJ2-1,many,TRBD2,TGCGCCAGCAGCCAAGAAGTGGGACTAGCCTACAATGAGCAGTTCTTC,CASSQEVGLAYNEQFF
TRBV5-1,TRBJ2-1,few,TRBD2,TGCGCCAGCAGCCCGATCCCTAGCGGGGTTTACAATGAGCAGTTCTTC,CASSPIPSGVYNEQFF
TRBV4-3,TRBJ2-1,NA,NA,TGCGCCAGCAGCCAAGACGCGTCCTTACTCTATGAGCAGTTCTTC,CASSQDASLLYEQFF
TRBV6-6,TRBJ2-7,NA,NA,TGTGCCAGCAGGAACAGTGTATACTACGAGCAGTACTTC,CASRNSVYYEQYF
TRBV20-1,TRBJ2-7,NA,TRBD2,TGCAGTGCTAGAGTTCCTAGCGGGAGAATCTACGAGCAGTACTTC,CSARVPSGRIYEQYF
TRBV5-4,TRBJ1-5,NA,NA,TGTGCCAGCAGCTTGTTGGGGTATAGCAATCAGCCCCAGCATTTT,CASSLLGYSNQPQHF
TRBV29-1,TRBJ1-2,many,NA,TGCAGCGTTGTCTCCTCCTACTATGGCTACACCTTC,CSVVSSYYGYTF
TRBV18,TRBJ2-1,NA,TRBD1,TGTGCCAGCTCACTGGGACAGCCCGAAATCAATGAGCAGTTCTTC,CASSLGQPEINEQFF
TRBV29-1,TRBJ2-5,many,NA,TGCAGCGTTGAATACAGCCAAGAGACCCAGTACTTC,CSVEYSQETQYF
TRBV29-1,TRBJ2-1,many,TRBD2,TGCAGCGTTCTCTGGCGGGGGTTAAGCTCCTACAATGAGCAGTTCTTC,CSVLWRGLSSYNEQFF
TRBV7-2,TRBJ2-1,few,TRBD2,TGTGCCAGCAGCTTATATTTTAGCGGGAAGGTCAATGAGCAGTTCTTC,CASSLYFSGKVNEQFF
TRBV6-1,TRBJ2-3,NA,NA,TGTGCCGCACAGAATAAGCGGGCCTCGAGGGGAGATACGCAGTATTTT,CAAQNKRASRGDTQYF
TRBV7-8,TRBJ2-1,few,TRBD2,TGTGCCAGCAGCGTCACTAGCGGCCCAGGACCCAATGAGCAGTTCTTC,CASSVTSGPGPNEQFF
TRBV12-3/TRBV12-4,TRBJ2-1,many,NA,TGTGCCAAGAGTGGGGGACCAACCTACAATGAGCAGTTCTTC,CAKSGGPTYNEQFF
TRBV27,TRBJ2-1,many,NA,TGTGCCAGCAGTTTACTCTGGGGAGGCTCCTACAATGAGCAGTTCTTC,CASSLLWGGSYNEQFF
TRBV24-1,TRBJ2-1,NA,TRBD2,TGTGCCACCTCGGGGAGGGTTTCTCCCTACAATGAGCAGTTCTTC,CATSGRVSPYNEQFF
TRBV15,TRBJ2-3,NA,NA,TGTGCCACCCCTGAGGGGAGGCCCGATACGCAGTATTTT,CATPEGRPDTQYF
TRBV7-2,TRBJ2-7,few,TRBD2,TGTGCCAGCAGAACGAGCGGGAGGGGCTCCTACGAGCAGTACTTC,CASRTSGRGSYEQYF
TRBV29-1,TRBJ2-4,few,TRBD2,TGCAGCGTTGACCCGGGAGGGGGGTCGGACATTCAGTACTTC,CSVDPGGGSDIQYF
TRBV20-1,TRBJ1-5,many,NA,TGCAGTGCTAGAGATGTCGGCCAGTATAGCAATCAGCCCCAGCATTTT,CSARDVGQYSNQPQHF
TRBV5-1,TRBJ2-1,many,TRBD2,TGCGCCAGCAACCCCAGCGGGAGCTCCTACAATGAGCAGTTCTTC,CASNPSGSSYNEQFF
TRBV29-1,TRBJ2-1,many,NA,TGCAGCGTTGTGGGGGCGCGTGAGCAGTTCTTC,CSVVGAREQFF
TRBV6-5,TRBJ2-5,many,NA,TGTGCCAGCAGTTACTTCGGCGGGATGACGGAGACCCAGTACTTC,CASSYFGGMTETQYF
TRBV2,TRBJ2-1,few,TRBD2,TGTGCCAGCAGCCGACTAGCGGCACTCAACAATGAGCAGTTCTTC,CASSRLAALNNEQFF
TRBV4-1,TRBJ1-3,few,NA,TGCGCCAGCAGCGATGCTATCTCGGACACCATATATTTT,CASSDAISDTIYF
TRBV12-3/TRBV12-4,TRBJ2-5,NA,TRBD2,TGTGCCAGCAGTTTAGAACTAGCGGGATTCCAAGAGACCCAGTACTTC,CASSLELAGFQETQYF
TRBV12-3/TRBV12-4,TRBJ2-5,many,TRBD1,TGTGCCAGCAGTTTTCAGACAGGGGGAGGCGAGACCCAGTACTTC,CASSFQTGGGETQYF
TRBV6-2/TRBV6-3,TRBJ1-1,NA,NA,TGTGCCAGCAGTTTTCAGGGTCGGAATGAAGCTTTCTTT,CASSFQGRNEAFF
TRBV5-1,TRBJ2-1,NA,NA,TGCGCCAGCAGCTTTGGATTCGGGGATAGCTCCTACAATGAGCAGTTCTTC,CASSFGFGDSSYNEQFF
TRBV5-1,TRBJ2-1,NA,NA,TGCGCCAGCAGCTTATTGGGGGAGTCGGGTTACAATGAGCAGTTCTTC,CASSLLGESGYNEQFF
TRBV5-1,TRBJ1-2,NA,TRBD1,TGCGCCAGCAGCCCGACCGGGACAGGGGACTACCGACTTTATGGCTACACCTTC,CASSPTGTGDYRLYGYTF
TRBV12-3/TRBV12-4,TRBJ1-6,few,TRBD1,TGTGCCAGCAGTTTCGGGACAGGGTCCCCGTTAATTGGTTCACCCCTCCACTTT,CASSFGTGSPLIGSPLHF
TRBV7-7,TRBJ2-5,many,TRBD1,TGTGCCAGCAGCCGACAGGGGAGGCAAGAGACCCAGTACTTC,CASSRQGRQETQYF
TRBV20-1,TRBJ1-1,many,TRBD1,TGCAGTGCTACGAACCCGGGACAGCACACTGAAGCTTTCTTT,CSATNPGQHTEAFF
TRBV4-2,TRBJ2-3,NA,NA,TGTGCCAGCAGCCAAGAGGACGGTCCGACAGATACGCAGTATTTT,CASSQEDGPTDTQYF
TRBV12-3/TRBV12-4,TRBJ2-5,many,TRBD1,TGTGCCAGCAGAACCATCGGGGACAGGGATAAGGAGACCCAGTACTTC,CASRTIGDRDKETQYF
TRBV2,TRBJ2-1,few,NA,TGTGCCAGCCGATACCAATACTACAATGAGCAGTTCTTC,CASRYQYYNEQFF
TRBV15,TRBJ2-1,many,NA,TGTGCCACCAGCGGAGGGGCGCGTCACAATGAGCAGTTCTTC,CATSGGARHNEQFF
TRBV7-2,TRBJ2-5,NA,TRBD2,TGTGCCAGCAGCTTAGCTGGCCGGACTAGCAGGGAAGAGACCCAGTACTTC,CASSLAGRTSREETQYF